This entry lists 13 T cell receptor beta chains sequenced from one sample in a study of T cells in Graves' hyperthyroidism and ophthalmopathy (dated by TCRdb to about 2019). Receptor libraries were prepared by multiplex PCR. This sample was sequenced with an Illumina HiSeq 2000. TCR beta CDR3 regions were amplified from RNA transcripts. For the first round of RT-PCR on the TCR CDR3, the HTBI primer set was used together with the Qiagen OneStep RT-PCR kit. In-frame beta chains were kept once TCRdb had trimmed the public reads at Q25 with fastp and called clones with MiXCR. Rows are unified per CDR3 protein, each entry keeping the most common DNA and genes. The sample contains hundreds of thousands of distinct CDR3 sequences, approximately 19% of them found a single time. In total, the top ten clones hold roughly 17% of the sample. Sequencing input: blood. The receptors stem from a woman aged 50 to 60 with Graves' hyperthyroidism that later progressed to Graves' ophthalmopathy.

In this sample, this clonotype turned up many times. V is TRBV20-1 and J is TRBJ1-5; possibly TRBD1 for D (5 bases). The CDR3 has 12 amino acids. The V and J ends lost 5 bases and 0 bases respectively, with 5 bases between them. CDR1 is DFQATT, CDR2 SNEGSKA, per germline (reference sequence). The CDR3 DNA reads TGCAGTGCTGGGGGTAGCAATCAGCCCCAGCATTTT. Amino acids: CSAGGSNQPQHF.

There are a few counts of this clonotype. The rearrangement links TRBV2 to TRBJ2-5; D is uncertain. Trimming pared 8 bases from V and 0 bases from J, leaving 7 bases between. CDR3 length equals 12 residues. Germline V gene sequence: CDR1 SNHLY, CDR2 FYNNEI. CDR3 DNA: TGTGCCAGCCTCGCGTACCAAGAGACCCAGTACTTC. Its translation is CASLAYQETQYF.

This clonotype was seen at least ten times. The genes are TRBV5-1 and TRBJ2-7, with D perhaps matching TRBD2 (5 bases). Germline V gene data show CDR1 as SGHRS and CDR2 as YFSETQ. CDR3 length: 15 amino acids. Deletions cut 5 bases from V and 0 bases from J, with 15 bases between. CDR3 coding DNA: TGCGCCAGCAGGGACGGACTCCGGAGCTCCTACGAGCAGTACTTC. As protein: CASRDGLRSSYEQYF.

At least ten counts were recorded for this clonotype. V is TRBV7-8 and J is TRBJ1-1; 9 bases agree with TRBD1. Per germline, CDR1 SGHVS and CDR2 FQNEAQ. Trimming cost V 4 bases and J 3 bases; bases outside gene matches: 12. This CDR3 has 17 amino acids. CDR3 residues: CASSSSRDRDGHTEAFF. The CDR3 DNA reads TGTGCCAGCAGCTCGTCCCGGGACAGGGACGGGCACACTGAAGCTTTCTTT.

This clonotype was observed a few times. The V and J genes are TRBV4-1 and TRBJ1-1; a weak D match, TRBD1 (6 bases). Germline assignment: CDR1 MGHRA and CDR2 YSYEKL. The CDR3 length is 14 residues. V dropped 5 bases and J dropped 4 bases, with 14 bases sitting between them. CDR3 protein: CASSSRDMATEAFF. CDR3 nucleotides: TGCGCCAGCAGCTCCCGGGACATGGCCACTGAAGCTTTCTTT.

This sequence joins TRBV9 and TRBJ2-2, with TRBD1 matching over 7 bases. CDR3 length equals 16 residues. V lost 4 bases, J lost 0 bases, and 6 bases stayed unmatched. CDR1 is SGDLS, CDR2 YYNGEE, per germline. CDR3 sequence reads: CASSIGTEANTGELFF. For the CDR3, the DNA is TGTGCCAGCAGCATCGGGACAGAAGCGAACACCGGGGAGCTGTTTTTT.

V usage is TRBV27 and J usage is TRBJ2-5; D possibly corresponds to TRBD1 (6 bases). The CDR3 is made up of 14 amino acids. CDR1 is MNHEY, CDR2 SMNVEV, per germline (reference sequence). V dropped 5 bases and J dropped 3 bases, with 13 bases sitting between them. As DNA, the CDR3 is TGTGCCAGCAGTCGGGACAAATGGGAAGAGACCCAGTACTTC. Amino acids: CASSRDKWEETQYF.

This clonotype has just a few counts. The rearrangement joins TRBV18 to TRBJ2-1; a weak D match, TRBD2 (5 bases). CDR3 size: 16 residues. Germline-derived CDR1 and CDR2 are KGHSH and LQKENI. V was clipped by 0 bases and J by 5 bases, with 14 bases between them. The CDR3 DNA is TGTGCCAGCTCACCACCGAGTCGGGGATACGACAATGAGCAGTTCTTC. Protein sequence: CASSPPSRGYDNEQFF.

This clonotype was counted at least ten times. CDR3 residues: CASSLGRRNTEAFF. CDR3 DNA sequence: TGTGCCAGCAGCTTGGGACGCCGAAACACTGAAGCTTTCTTT. The J gene is TRBJ1-1, the V gene TRBV5-4, with D hard to call. The CDR3 sequence is 14 residues long. The V and J ends lost 0 bases and 2 bases respectively, with 8 bases between them. The germline V gene has CDR1 SGHNT and CDR2 YYREEE (reference sequence).

This clonotype occurred a few times. The rearrangement uses TRBV7-3 and TRBJ2-3; D remains ambiguous. CDR1 is SGHTA and CDR2 is FQGTGA in the germline V gene. V gave up 2 bases and J gave up 6 bases, with 9 bases separating them. This CDR3 has 13 residues. The CDR3 bases are TGTGCCAGCAGCTTAGTGGATCCGGATACGCAGTATTTT. Protein sequence: CASSLVDPDTQYF. Combining the CDR3 with reference TRBV7-3 and TRBJ2-3 gives the whole variable domain GAGVSQTPSNKVTEKGKYVELRCDPISGHTALYWYRQSLGQGPEFLIYFQGTGAADDSGLPNDRFFAVRPEGSVSTLKIQRTERGDSAVYLCASSLVDPDTQYFGPGTRLTVL.

In this sample, this clonotype turned up a few times. The chain recombines TRBV7-9 with TRBJ2-1, with D possibly being TRBD1 (7 bases). Trimming took 0 bases from V and 3 from J, leaving 12 bases between them. Germline V lookup: CDR1 SEHNR, CDR2 FQNEAQ (reference sequence). This CDR3 is 16 amino acids long. CDR3 sequence: CASSLAGRGDYNEQFF. Here the CDR3 DNA reads TGTGCCAGCAGCTTAGCGGGCAGGGGGGACTACAATGAGCAGTTCTTC.

The table lists this clonotype with many counts. V usage is TRBV6-6 and J usage is TRBJ1-2; 7 bases fit TRBD1. V lost 0 bases and J lost 6; bases outside the gene matches: 16. CDR1 is MNHNY, CDR2 SVGAGI, per germline (reference sequence). This CDR3 region has 18 residues. CDR3: CASSYSKTNSRGIHGYTF. CDR3 coding DNA: TGTGCCAGCAGTTACTCGAAAACAAACAGCAGGGGGATTCATGGCTACACCTTC.

The chain has TRBV14 and TRBJ2-4; 9 positions match TRBD1. Unmatched junction bases numbered 6, after V lost 2 bases and J lost 13 bases. Germline V lookup: CDR1 SGHDN, CDR2 FVKESK. The length of the CDR3 is 13 residues. The DNA of the CDR3 is TGTGCCAGCAGCCAATTTCTGGGACAGGGACAGTACTTC. Protein sequence: CASSQFLGQGQYF.